This TCR beta chain was captured in a study of PD-1 blockade in classical Hodgkin lymphoma. The CDR3 loop spans 17 amino acids. Germline-derived CDR1 and CDR2 are ENHRY and SYGVKD. The J segment lost 7 bases and the V segment lost 0 bases, leaving 15 bases of the junction unmatched. TCRdb's copy holds only in-frame clones and misses some; the assay was immunoSEQ multiplex PCR. The sample lists tens of thousands of clones, over 85% occurring once. A note on this clone: Its cognate antigen is unknown.

Regarding the study as a whole: The causes of the repertoire differences, possibly disease activity or prior therapy, remain undefined. Diminished baseline TCR diversity has been reported in newly diagnosed patients relative to healthy donors.

Time point here: newly diagnosed, previously untreated cHL patient sample. The comparison group had newly diagnosed, previously untreated classical Hodgkin lymphoma. Sequencing was carried out using peripheral blood mononuclear cells (PBMCs). The origin of this receptor is a human donor with classical Hodgkin lymphoma. The chain recombines TRBV10-3 with TRBJ2-7; 7 bases fit TRBD2. CDR3 nucleotide sequence: TGTGCCATCAGTGAGTCATTGTCGTCGGTTGCGGGAGTGGAGCAGTACTTC. Protein product: CAISESLSSVAGVEQYF.